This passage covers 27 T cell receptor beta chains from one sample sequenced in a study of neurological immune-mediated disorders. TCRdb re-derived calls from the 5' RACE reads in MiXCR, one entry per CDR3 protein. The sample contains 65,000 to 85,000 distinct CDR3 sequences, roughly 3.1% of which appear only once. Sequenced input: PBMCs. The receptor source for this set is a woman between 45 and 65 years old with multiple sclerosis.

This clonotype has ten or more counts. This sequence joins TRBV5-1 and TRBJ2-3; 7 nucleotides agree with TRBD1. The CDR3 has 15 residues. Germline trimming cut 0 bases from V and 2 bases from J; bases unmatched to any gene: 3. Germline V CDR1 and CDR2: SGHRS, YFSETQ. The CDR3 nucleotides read TGCGCCAGCAGCTTGGGGGACAGAGACACAGATACGCAGTATTTT. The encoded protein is CASSLGDRDTDTQYF.

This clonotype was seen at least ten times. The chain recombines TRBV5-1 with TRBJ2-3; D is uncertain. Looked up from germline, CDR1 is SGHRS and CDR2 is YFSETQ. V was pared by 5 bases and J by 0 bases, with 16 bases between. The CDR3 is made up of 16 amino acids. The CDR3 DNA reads TGCGCCAGCAGTCTTAGGAGCTTAAAAAGCACAGATACGCAGTATTTT. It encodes CASSLRSLKSTDTQYF.

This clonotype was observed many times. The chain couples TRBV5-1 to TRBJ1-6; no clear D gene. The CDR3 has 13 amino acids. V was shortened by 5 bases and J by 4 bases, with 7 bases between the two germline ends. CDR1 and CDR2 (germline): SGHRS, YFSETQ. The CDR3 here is CASREGYNSPLHF. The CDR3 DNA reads TGCGCCAGCAGGGAGGGTTATAATTCACCCCTCCACTTT.

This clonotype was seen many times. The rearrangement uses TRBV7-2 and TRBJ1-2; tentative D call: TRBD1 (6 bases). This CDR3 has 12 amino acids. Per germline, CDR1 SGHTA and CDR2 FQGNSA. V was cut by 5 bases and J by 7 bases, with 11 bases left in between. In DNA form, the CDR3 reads TGTGCCAGCAGCCGAAACAGGGCTGGCTACACCTTC. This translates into CASSRNRAGYTF.

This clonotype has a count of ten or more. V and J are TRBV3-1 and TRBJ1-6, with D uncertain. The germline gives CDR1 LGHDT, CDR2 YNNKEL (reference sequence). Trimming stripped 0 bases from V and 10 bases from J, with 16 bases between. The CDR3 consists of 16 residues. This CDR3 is CASSQDFRAPISPLHF. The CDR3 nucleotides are TGTGCCAGCAGCCAAGATTTCCGGGCGCCGATCTCACCCCTCCACTTT. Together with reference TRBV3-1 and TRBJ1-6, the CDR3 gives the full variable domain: DTAVSQTPKYLVTQMGNDKSIKCEQNLGHDTMYWYKQDSKKFLKIMFSYNNKELIINETVPNRFSPKSPDKAHLNLHINSLELGDSAVYFCASSQDFRAPISPLHFGNGTRLTVT.

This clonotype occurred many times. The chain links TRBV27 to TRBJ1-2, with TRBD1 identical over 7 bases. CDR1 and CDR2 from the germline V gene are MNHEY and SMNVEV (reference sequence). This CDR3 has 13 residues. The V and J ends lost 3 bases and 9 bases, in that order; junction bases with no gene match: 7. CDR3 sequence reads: CASSLGGGLSYTF. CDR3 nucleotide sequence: TGTGCCAGCAGTTTGGGAGGGGGCCTTAGCTACACCTTC.

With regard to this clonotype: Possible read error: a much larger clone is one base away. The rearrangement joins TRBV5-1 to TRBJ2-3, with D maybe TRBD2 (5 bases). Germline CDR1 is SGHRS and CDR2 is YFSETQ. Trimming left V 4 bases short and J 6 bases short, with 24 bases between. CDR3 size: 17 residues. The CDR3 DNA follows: TGCGCCAGCAGCCCCCGCACACCCGGAGGTGTAATGGATACGCAGTATTTT. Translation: CASSPRTPGGVMDTQYF. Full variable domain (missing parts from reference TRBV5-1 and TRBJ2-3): KAGVTQTPRYLIKTRGQQVTLSCSPISGHRSVSWYQQTPGQGLQFLFEYFSETQRNKGNFPGRFSGRQFSNSRSEMNVSTLELGDSALYLCASSPRTPGGVMDTQYFGPGTRLTVL.

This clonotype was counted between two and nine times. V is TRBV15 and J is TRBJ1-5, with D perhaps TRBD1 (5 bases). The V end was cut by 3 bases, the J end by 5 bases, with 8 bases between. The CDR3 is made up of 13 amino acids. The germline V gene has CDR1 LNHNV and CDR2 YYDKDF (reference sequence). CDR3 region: CATSSLGDQPQHF. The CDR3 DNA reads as TGTGCCACCAGCAGTTTAGGGGATCAGCCCCAGCATTTT.

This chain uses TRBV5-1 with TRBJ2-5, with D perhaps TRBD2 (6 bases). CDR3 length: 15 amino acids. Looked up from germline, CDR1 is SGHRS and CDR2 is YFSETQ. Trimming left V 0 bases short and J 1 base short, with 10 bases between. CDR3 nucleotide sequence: TGCGCCAGCAGCTTGGAGGTAGCGGCCCAAGAGACCCAGTACTTC. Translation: CASSLEVAAQETQYF.

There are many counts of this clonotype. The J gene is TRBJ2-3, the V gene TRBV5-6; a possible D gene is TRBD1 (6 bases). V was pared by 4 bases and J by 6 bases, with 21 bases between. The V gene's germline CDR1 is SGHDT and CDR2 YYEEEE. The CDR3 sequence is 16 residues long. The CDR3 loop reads CASSTDGATTGDTQYF. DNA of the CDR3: TGTGCCAGCAGCACGGATGGGGCCACAACAGGGGATACGCAGTATTTT.

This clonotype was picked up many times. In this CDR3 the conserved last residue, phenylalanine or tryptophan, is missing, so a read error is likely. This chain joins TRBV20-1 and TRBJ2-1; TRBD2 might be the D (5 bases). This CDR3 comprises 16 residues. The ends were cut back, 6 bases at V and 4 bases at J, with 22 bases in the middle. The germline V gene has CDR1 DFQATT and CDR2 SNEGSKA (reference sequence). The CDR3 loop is CSARSASGSKYNEQFS. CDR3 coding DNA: TGCAGTGCCAGGTCTGCCTCGGGATCTAAGTACAATGAGCAGTTCTCC.

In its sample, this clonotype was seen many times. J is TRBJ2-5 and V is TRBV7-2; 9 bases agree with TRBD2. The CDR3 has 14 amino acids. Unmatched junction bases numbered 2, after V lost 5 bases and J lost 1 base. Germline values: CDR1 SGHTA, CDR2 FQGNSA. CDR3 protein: CASSAAGGQETQYF. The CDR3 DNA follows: TGTGCCAGCAGCGCAGCGGGGGGCCAAGAGACCCAGTACTTC.

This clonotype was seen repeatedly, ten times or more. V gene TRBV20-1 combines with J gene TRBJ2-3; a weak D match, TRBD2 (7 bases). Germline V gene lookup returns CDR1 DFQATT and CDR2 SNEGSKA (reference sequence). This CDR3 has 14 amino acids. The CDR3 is CSPRGGGYTDTQYF. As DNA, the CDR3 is TGCAGCCCGAGGGGGGGAGGTTACACAGATACGCAGTATTTT.

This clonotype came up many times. The CDR3, as DNA: TGTGCCAGCAGCCAGTCCTCGGGACGTCAGCCCCAGCATTTT. Protein product: CASSQSSGRQPQHF. The chain recombines TRBV3-1 with TRBJ1-5, with a tentative D call TRBD1 (5 bases). The V gene's germline CDR1 is LGHDT and CDR2 YNNKEL (reference sequence). CDR3 size: 14 residues. The ends were cut back, 3 bases at V and 6 bases at J, with 12 bases in the middle. Full variable domain (rest looked up from reference TRBV3-1 and TRBJ1-5): DTAVSQTPKYLVTQMGNDKSIKCEQNLGHDTMYWYKQDSKKFLKIMFSYNNKELIINETVPNRFSPKSPDKAHLNLHINSLELGDSAVYFCASSQSSGRQPQHFGDGTRLSIL.

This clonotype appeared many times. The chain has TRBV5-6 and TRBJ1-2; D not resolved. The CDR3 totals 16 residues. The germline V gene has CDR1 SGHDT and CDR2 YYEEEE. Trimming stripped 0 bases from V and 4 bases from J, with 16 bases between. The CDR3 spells CASSLAFDTSVYGYTF. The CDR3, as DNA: TGTGCCAGCAGCTTGGCCTTTGACACATCCGTCTATGGCTACACCTTC.

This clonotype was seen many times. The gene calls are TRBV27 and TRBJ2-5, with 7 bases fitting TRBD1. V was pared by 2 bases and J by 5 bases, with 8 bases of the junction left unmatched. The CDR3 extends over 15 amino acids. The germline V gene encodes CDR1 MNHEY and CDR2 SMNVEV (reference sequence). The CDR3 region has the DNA TGTGCCAGCAGTTTACGAAGAGGGGGCATGGAGACCCAGTACTTC. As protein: CASSLRRGGMETQYF.

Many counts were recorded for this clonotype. The CDR3 region has the DNA TGTGCCAGCAGCCCGCTACAGGTCACCGGGGAGCTGTTTTTT. The encoded protein is CASSPLQVTGELFF. V usage is TRBV3-1 and J usage is TRBJ2-2, with D perhaps TRBD1 (5 bases). Germline CDR1 is LGHDT and CDR2 is YNNKEL (reference sequence). Trimming stripped 4 bases from V and 4 bases from J, with 10 bases between. CDR3 length: 14 residues.

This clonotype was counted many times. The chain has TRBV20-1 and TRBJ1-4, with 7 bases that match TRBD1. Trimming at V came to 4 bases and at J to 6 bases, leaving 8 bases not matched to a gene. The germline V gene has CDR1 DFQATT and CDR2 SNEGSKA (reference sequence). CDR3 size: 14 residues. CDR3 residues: CSAIPGTADEKLFF. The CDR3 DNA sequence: TGCAGTGCTATACCCGGGACAGCCGATGAAAAACTGTTTTTT.

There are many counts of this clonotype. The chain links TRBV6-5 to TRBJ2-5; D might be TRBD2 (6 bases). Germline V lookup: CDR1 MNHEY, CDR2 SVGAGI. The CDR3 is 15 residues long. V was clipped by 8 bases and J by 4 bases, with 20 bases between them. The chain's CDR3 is CASYRSRAGIETQYF. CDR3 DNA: TGTGCCAGCTACCGCTCCAGGGCGGGGATAGAGACCCAGTACTTC.

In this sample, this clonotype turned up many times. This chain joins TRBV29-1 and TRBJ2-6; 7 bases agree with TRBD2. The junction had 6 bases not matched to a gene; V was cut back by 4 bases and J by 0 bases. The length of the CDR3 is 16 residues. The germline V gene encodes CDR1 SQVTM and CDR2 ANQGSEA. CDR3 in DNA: TGCAGCGTTGGGGGGGAGGGGTACTCTGGGGCCAACGTCCTGACTTTC. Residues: CSVGGEGYSGANVLTF.

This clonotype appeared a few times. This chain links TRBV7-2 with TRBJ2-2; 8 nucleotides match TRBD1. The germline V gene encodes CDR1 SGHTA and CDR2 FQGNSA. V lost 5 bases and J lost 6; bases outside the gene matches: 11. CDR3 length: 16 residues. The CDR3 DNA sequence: TGTGCCAGCAGCCGCCGGACAGGGCCGTCGCCCGGGGAGCTGTTTTTT. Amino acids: CASSRRTGPSPGELFF.

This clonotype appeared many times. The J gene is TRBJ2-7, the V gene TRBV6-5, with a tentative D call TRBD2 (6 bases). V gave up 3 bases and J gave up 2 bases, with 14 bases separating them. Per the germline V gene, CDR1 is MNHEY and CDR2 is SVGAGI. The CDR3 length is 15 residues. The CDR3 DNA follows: TGTGCCAGCAGTTATCGAGTAGGGACTGCCTACGAGCAGTACTTC. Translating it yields CASSYRVGTAYEQYF.

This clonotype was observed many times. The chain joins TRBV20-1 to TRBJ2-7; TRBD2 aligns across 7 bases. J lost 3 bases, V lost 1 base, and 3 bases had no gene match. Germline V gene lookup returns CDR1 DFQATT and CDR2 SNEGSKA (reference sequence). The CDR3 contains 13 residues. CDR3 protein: CSARVGGDYEQYV. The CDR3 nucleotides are TGCAGTGCTAGAGTGGGAGGGGACTACGAGCAGTACGTC.

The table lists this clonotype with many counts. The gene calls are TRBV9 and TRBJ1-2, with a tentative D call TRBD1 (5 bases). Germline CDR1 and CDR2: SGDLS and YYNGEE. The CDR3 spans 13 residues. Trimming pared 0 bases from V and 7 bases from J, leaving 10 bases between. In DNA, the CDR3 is TGTGCCAGCAGCGTAGATCTCGGGGGTGGCTACACCTTC. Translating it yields CASSVDLGGGYTF.

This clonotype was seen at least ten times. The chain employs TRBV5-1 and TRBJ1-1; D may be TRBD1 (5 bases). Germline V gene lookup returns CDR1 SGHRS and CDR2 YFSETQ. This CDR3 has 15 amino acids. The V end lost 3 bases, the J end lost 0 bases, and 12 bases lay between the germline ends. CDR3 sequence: CASSSMGRMNTEAFF. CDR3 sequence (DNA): TGCGCCAGCAGCTCCATGGGACGGATGAACACTGAAGCTTTCTTT. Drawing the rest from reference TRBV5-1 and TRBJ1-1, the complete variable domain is KAGVTQTPRYLIKTRGQQVTLSCSPISGHRSVSWYQQTPGQGLQFLFEYFSETQRNKGNFPGRFSGRQFSNSRSEMNVSTLELGDSALYLCASSSMGRMNTEAFFGQGTRLTVV.

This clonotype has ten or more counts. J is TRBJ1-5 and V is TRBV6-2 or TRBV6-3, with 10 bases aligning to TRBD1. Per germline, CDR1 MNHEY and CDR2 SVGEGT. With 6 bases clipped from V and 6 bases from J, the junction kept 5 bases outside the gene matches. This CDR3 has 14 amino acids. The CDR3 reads CASSGTGVGQPQHF. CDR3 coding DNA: TGTGCCAGCAGCGGGACAGGGGTTGGTCAGCCCCAGCATTTT.

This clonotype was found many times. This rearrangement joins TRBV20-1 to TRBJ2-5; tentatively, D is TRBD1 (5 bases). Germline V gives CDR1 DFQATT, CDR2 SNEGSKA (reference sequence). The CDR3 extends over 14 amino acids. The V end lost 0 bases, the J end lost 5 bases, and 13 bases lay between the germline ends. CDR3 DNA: TGCAGTGCTAGAGATGCGCAGGGTCGCGAGACCCAGTACTTC. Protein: CSARDAQGRETQYF.